The 30 T cell receptor beta chains in this list originate from one sample, sequenced in a study of cytomegalovirus exposure and HLA in healthy donors (TCRdb year 2017). Library method: the immunoSEQ multiplex PCR assay. For the multiplex PCR, a mixture combining 60 forward primers for TCR Vbeta segments and 13 reverse primers for TCR Jbeta segments was used. Here the immuneACCESS table is served through TCRdb, limited to in-frame sequences with V and J called. Missing clones are a known gap in these copies; in checked studies unresolved V genes cover under half, and the rest lacks a known reason. Recorded for this sample are about 120,000 clones; about 60% of them occurred a single time. About 9% of the sample belongs to the ten largest clones. Sequenced: PBMCs. The receptors stem from a man in his forties or fifties in good health and CMV-seropositive.

Details on this clone: One junction end does not reproduce the germline sequence, and a read error may be involved. The rearrangement joins TRBV7-7 to TRBJ2-1, with 11 nucleotides matching TRBD2. The length of the CDR3 is 18 residues. Germline lookup yields CDR1 SSHAT and CDR2 FNYEAQ (reference sequence). The CDR3 spells CASSQDPPGLAVDNEQFF. The CDR3 DNA is TGTGCTAGCAGCCAAGACCCCCCGGGACTAGCGGTAGACAATGAGCAGTTCTTC.

The chain joins TRBV21-1 to TRBJ2-5; the table's D call, TRBD1, has no DNA check behind it. TRBV21-1 is a recognized pseudogene. CDR3 length: 14 residues. The chain's CDR3 is CASRKKTGQETQYF. The CDR3 DNA follows: TGTGCCAGCAGAAAGAAGACAGGCCAAGAGACCCAGTACTTC.

This chain joins TRBV7-8 and TRBJ1-6, with 8 bases that match TRBD1. CDR1 is SGHVS, CDR2 FQNEAQ, per germline. Germline trimming cut 1 base from V and 13 bases from J; bases unmatched to any gene: 9. The CDR3 spans 15 residues. This CDR3 is CASSLGASRDRPLHF. For the CDR3, the DNA is TGTGCCAGCAGCTTAGGGGCAAGTCGGGACAGGCCCCTCCACTTT. Full variable domain (remainder filled in from reference TRBV7-8 and TRBJ1-6): GAGVSQSPRYKVAKRGQDVALRCDPISGHVSLFWYQQALGQGPEFLTYFQNEAQLDKSGLPSDRFFAERPEGSVSTLKIQRTQQEDSAVYLCASSLGASRDRPLHFGNGTRLTVT.

The chain employs TRBV9 and TRBJ2-5; 13 bases align to TRBD2. This CDR3 has 17 amino acids. J gave up 5 bases and V 4 bases, and 11 bases lay outside the gene matches. Per the germline V gene, CDR1 is SGDLS and CDR2 is YYNGEE. The CDR3 here is CASSPRGTSGNVETQYF. CDR3 sequence (DNA): TGTGCCAGCAGCCCCCGCGGGACTAGCGGGAATGTGGAGACCCAGTACTTC.

This chain connects TRBV19 to TRBJ2-7; TRBD1 might be the D (6 bases). The CDR3 covers 14 residues. V was clipped by 1 base and J by 2 bases, with 9 bases between them. Germline values: CDR1 LNHDA, CDR2 SQIVND (reference sequence). The CDR3 region has the DNA TGTGCCAGTAGTATAGGCCCAGGGGCCTACGAGCAGTACTTC. Encoded protein: CASSIGPGAYEQYF.

In this sample, this clone turned up once. The chain links TRBV7-2 to TRBJ2-1, with TRBD1 matching 11 bases. The length of the CDR3 is 17 residues. Germline lookup yields CDR1 SGHTA and CDR2 FQGNSA. V was clipped by 1 base and J by 2 bases; unmatched bases: 4. CDR3 amino acids: CASSLGPGQGAYNEQFF. The DNA of the CDR3 is TGTGCCAGCAGCTTAGGTCCGGGACAGGGGGCCTACAATGAGCAGTTCTTC.

V and J are TRBV7-2 and TRBJ2-3, with 8 bases identical to TRBD2. This CDR3 comprises 16 residues. The germline V gene encodes CDR1 SGHTA and CDR2 FQGNSA. J gave up 2 bases and V 2 bases, and 6 bases lay outside the gene matches. The CDR3: CASSLRVAGYTDTQYF. The DNA of the CDR3 is TGTGCCAGCAGCTTAAGGGTAGCGGGGTACACAGATACGCAGTATTTT.

This clone was seen a handful of times. The CDR3 DNA sequence: TGTGCCAGCAGCTTCTTGGGCGAAGCTTTCTTT. This codes for CASSFLGEAFF. This chain uses TRBV7-4 with TRBJ1-1; D not certain. Trimming pared 3 bases from V and 8 bases from J, leaving 7 bases between. CDR1 and CDR2 (germline): SGHVT, SQSDAQ. The CDR3 is 11 amino acids.

This chain joins TRBV7-2 and TRBJ1-1, with TRBD1 matching 9 bases. Trimming cost V 4 bases and J 7 bases; bases outside gene matches: 7. The V gene's germline CDR1 is SGHTA and CDR2 FQGNSA. There are 14 residues in the CDR3. The CDR3 DNA reads TGTGCCAGCAGCTCGACAGGGGGTAAGGTTGAAGCTTTCTTT. Translated, it gives CASSSTGGKVEAFF. Complete variable domain (other parts from reference TRBV7-2 and TRBJ1-1): GAGVSQSPSNKVTEKGKDVELRCDPISGHTALYWYRQSLGQGLEFLIYFQGNSAPDKSGLPSDRFSAERTGGSVSTLTIQRTQQEDSAVYLCASSSTGGKVEAFFGQGTRLTVV.

The chain combines TRBV6-6 with TRBJ2-5, with 7 bases lining up with TRBD1. The J call is uncertain, as TRBJ2-7 better fits the DNA end. CDR1 and CDR2 from the germline V gene are MNHNY and SVGAGI (reference sequence). This CDR3 is 15 amino acids long. The DNA for the CDR3 is TGTGCCAGCAGTTACTCCGACAGGGCTTTCTACGAGCAGTACTTC. Protein product: CASSYSDRAFYEQYF.

The chain couples TRBV7-9 to TRBJ1-4, with TRBD1 matching 7 bases. The germline gives CDR1 SEHNR, CDR2 FQNEAQ (reference sequence). The CDR3 loop spans 15 amino acids. Unmatched junction bases numbered 3, after V lost 2 bases and J lost 3 bases. In DNA, the CDR3 is TGTGCCAGCAGCTTAAGACAGGGAGCTAATGAAAAACTGTTTTTT. This encodes CASSLRQGANEKLFF.

This chain links TRBV5-1 with TRBJ1-1, with D possibly being TRBD1 (5 bases). This CDR3 has 15 amino acids. Germline V gene sequence: CDR1 SGHRS, CDR2 YFSETQ. V was cut by 0 bases and J by 0 bases, with 9 bases left in between. CDR3 coding DNA: TGCGCCAGCAGCTTGGCGCAGGGTCTGAACACTGAAGCTTTCTTT. Translating it yields CASSLAQGLNTEAFF. The full variable domain, with the rest looked up from reference TRBV5-1 and TRBJ1-1, is KAGVTQTPRYLIKTRGQQVTLSCSPISGHRSVSWYQQTPGQGLQFLFEYFSETQRNKGNFPGRFSGRQFSNSRSEMNVSTLELGDSALYLCASSLAQGLNTEAFFGQGTRLTVV.

The chain uses TRBV5-8 and TRBJ1-4, with D uncertain. Trimming pared 0 bases from V and 8 bases from J, leaving 11 bases between. CDR1 and CDR2 (germline): SGHTS, YDEGEE. CDR3 length: 14 residues. The CDR3 sequence is CASSLGRSEEKLFF. Here the CDR3 DNA reads TGTGCCAGCAGCTTGGGCAGAAGTGAAGAAAAACTGTTTTTT.

This rearrangement joins TRBV28 to TRBJ2-7; D unclear. Trimming stripped 6 bases from V and 3 bases from J, with 3 bases between. CDR3 length equals 10 residues. Germline V gene lookup returns CDR1 MDHEN and CDR2 SYDVKM. The chain's CDR3 is CASSHYEQYF. CDR3 DNA sequence: TGTGCCAGCAGCCACTACGAGCAGTACTTC.

The chain is built from TRBV2 and TRBJ2-5; TRBD1 matches 7 bases. Germline loops: CDR1 SNHLY, CDR2 FYNNEI. The CDR3 runs 14 residues. V lost 5 bases and J lost 4; bases outside the gene matches: 7. In DNA form, the CDR3 reads TGTGCCAGCAGTACGCGACAGGGCGGAGAGACCCAGTACTTC. It translates to CASSTRQGGETQYF.

The chain is built from TRBV5-1 and TRBJ2-2, with 12 bases identical to TRBD2. Per the germline V gene, CDR1 is SGHRS and CDR2 is YFSETQ. This CDR3 has 16 amino acids. V lost 4 bases, J lost 5 bases, and 6 bases stayed unmatched. CDR3 region: CASSPGGLAGTGELFF. The CDR3 DNA reads TGCGCCAGCAGCCCGGGGGGACTAGCGGGTACCGGGGAGCTGTTTTTT. The entire variable domain, with the rest obtained from reference TRBV5-1 and TRBJ2-2, is as follows: KAGVTQTPRYLIKTRGQQVTLSCSPISGHRSVSWYQQTPGQGLQFLFEYFSETQRNKGNFPGRFSGRQFSNSRSEMNVSTLELGDSALYLCASSPGGLAGTGELFFGEGSRLTVL.

V and J are TRBV7-9 and TRBJ1-2, with no clear D. The V gene lost 5 bases and the J gene lost 7 bases, with 11 bases spanning the gap. CDR1 is SEHNR, CDR2 FQNEAQ, per germline (reference sequence). The CDR3 is made up of 12 amino acids. The CDR3 DNA follows: TGTGCCAGCAGCCTGGAGAGGGCTGGCTACACCTTC. Translated, it gives CASSLERAGYTF.

This clone was recorded only once. V and J are TRBV18 and TRBJ1-4; the D is unclear. The V end was cut by 11 bases, the J end by 2 bases, with 12 bases between. CDR3 length: 13 amino acids. Germline CDR1 KGHSH, CDR2 LQKENI. The CDR3 spells CAGSGQTNEKLFF. The CDR3 nucleotides read TGTGCCGGTTCGGGTCAGACTAATGAAAAACTGTTTTTT.

The genes are TRBV5-1 and TRBJ2-5; D possibly corresponds to TRBD1 (5 bases). The DNA end is more similar to TRBJ2-7, so the J call may be wrong. The CDR3 spans 19 residues. Germline V CDR1 and CDR2: SGHRS, YFSETQ. The DNA of the CDR3 is TGCGCCAGCAGCGGCGCAAAATTTGGTTTATTCAGGGACTCCTACGAGCAGTACTTC. It is translated as CASSGAKFGLFRDSYEQYF.

This clone occurred a few times. This chain joins TRBV7-2 and TRBJ2-1, with 8 bases aligning to TRBD1. This CDR3 is built from 15 residues. The V gene end was trimmed by 6 bases and the J gene end by 3 bases; junction bases not matched to a gene: 7. Germline V lookup: CDR1 SGHTA, CDR2 FQGNSA. This CDR3 reads CASRRPGTGYNEQFF. CDR3 coding DNA: TGTGCCAGCAGGCGTCCCGGGACAGGCTACAATGAGCAGTTCTTC.

The chain uses TRBV29-1 and TRBJ1-4; TRBD1 matches 7 bases. Germline assignment: CDR1 SQVTM and CDR2 ANQGSEA. V shed 5 bases, J shed 8 bases, and the junction held 11 bases outside the gene matches. The length of the CDR3 is 14 residues. DNA for the CDR3: TGCAGCGTTTTAGACAGGGATGGGGGGGAAAAACTGTTTTTT. It translates to CSVLDRDGGEKLFF.

The chain carries TRBV19 and TRBJ2-5; 9 positions agree with TRBD1. The DNA end is a closer match to TRBJ2-7, so the J assignment may be wrong. The germline gives CDR1 LNHDA, CDR2 SQIVND (reference sequence). The CDR3 is made up of 13 amino acids. This chain's CDR3 is CASSRTGDYEQYF. The CDR3 DNA reads as TGTGCCAGTAGTCGGACAGGGGACTACGAGCAGTACTTC.

The V call is TRBV28, the J call TRBJ2-1; TRBD2 matches at 8 bases. Unmatched junction bases numbered 5, after V lost 5 bases and J lost 2 bases. The CDR3 extends over 15 amino acids. The germline gives CDR1 MDHEN, CDR2 SYDVKM. CDR3 loop: CASSGIGRAYNEQFF. The CDR3 DNA reads TGTGCCAGCAGTGGGATCGGGAGGGCCTACAATGAGCAGTTCTTC.

V gene TRBV28 combines with J gene TRBJ1-4; D remains ambiguous. V was pared by 2 bases and J by 8 bases, with 3 bases between. Germline values: CDR1 MDHEN, CDR2 SYDVKM. This CDR3 spans 11 amino acids. The CDR3 region has the DNA TGTGCCAGCAGTTTACGGGAAAAACTGTTTTTT. It translates to CASSLREKLFF.

The chain uses TRBV28 and TRBJ1-1; unclear D gene. V lost 3 bases and J 4 bases, leaving 3 bases between the germline ends. Germline V gene data show CDR1 as MDHEN and CDR2 as SYDVKM. The CDR3 has 11 residues. DNA of the CDR3: TGTGCCAGCAGTTTCAGCACTGAAGCTTTCTTT. Translated: CASSFSTEAFF. The entire variable domain, with the rest obtained from reference TRBV28 and TRBJ1-1, is as follows: DVKVTQSSRYLVKRTGEKVFLECVQDMDHENMFWYRQDPGLGLRLIYFSYDVKMKEKGDIPEGYSVSREKKERFSLILESASTNQTSMYLCASSFSTEAFFGQGTRLTVV.

J is TRBJ2-3 and V is TRBV6-5; D is perhaps TRBD1 (6 bases). The CDR3 spans 16 residues. V shed 1 base and J shed 1 base, with 12 bases lying between them. From germline, CDR1 is MNHEY and CDR2 SVGAGI. CDR3 DNA sequence: TGTGCCAGCAGTTACTTGGGGGCGCTAGGCACAGATACGCAGTATTTT. Translating it yields CASSYLGALGTDTQYF.

This clone was counted only a few times. The V gene is TRBV5-4, the J gene TRBJ1-2, with 7 positions matching TRBD1. The CDR3 loop spans 13 amino acids. Trimming at V came to 4 bases and at J to 7 bases, leaving 7 bases not matched to a gene. The germline CDR1 and CDR2 sequences are SGHNT and YYREEE (reference sequence). The CDR3 loop is CASSAQGSGGYTF. The CDR3 coding sequence is TGTGCCAGCAGCGCACAGGGGTCGGGTGGCTACACCTTC.

This clone was detected a few times. The chain joins TRBV28 to TRBJ2-1; the D is unclear. The V gene's germline CDR1 is MDHEN and CDR2 SYDVKM. This CDR3 contains 11 residues. Trimming took off 1 base at V and 8 bases at J, with 3 bases between the two ends. CDR3 in amino acids: CASSLSYEQFF. Here the CDR3 DNA reads TGTGCCAGCAGTTTATCCTATGAGCAGTTCTTC.

This rearrangement joins TRBV6-6 to TRBJ2-7; a possible D gene is TRBD2 (5 bases). Per germline, CDR1 MNHNY and CDR2 SVGAGI (reference sequence). With 0 bases removed from V and 7 bases from J, the gap between germline ends came to 7 bases. This CDR3 contains 12 residues. The CDR3, as DNA: TGTGCCAGCAGTTACTCGACGGGGGAGCAGTACTTC. Protein product: CASSYSTGEQYF.

The gene calls are TRBV5-1 and TRBJ2-7, with TRBD2 matching 15 bases. CDR1 is SGHRS and CDR2 is YFSETQ in the germline V gene. CDR3 length: 17 residues. The J segment lost 2 bases and the V segment lost 4 bases, leaving 7 bases of the junction unmatched. The CDR3 sequence is CASSPFGLAGGAYEQYF. CDR3 nucleotide sequence: TGCGCCAGCAGCCCCTTTGGACTAGCGGGAGGGGCCTACGAGCAGTACTTC.